A selection of T cell receptor beta chains follows, all from one sample in a study of blood T cell repertoires in COVID-19. Some clones are missing from TCRdb's copy, which holds only in-frame ones; the method was immunoSEQ multiplex PCR. Among some 50,000 clones, around 84% were seen once, and the ten largest hold less than 10%. Sequencing used peripheral blood. These receptor sequences come from a human donor in a cohort sampled during active COVID-19. CDR3s include the opening cysteine and the closing phenylalanine or tryptophan. The D gene is left open where the match is weak. The size of a clone is reported for some rows only, either as once, few or many, or as a class for expanded clones.

D gene	V gene	clone size	J gene	CDR3 protein	CDR3 DNA
-	TRBV2	-	TRBJ1-1	CASSFPGFEAFF	TGTGCCAGCAGTTTCCCCGGGTTTGAAGCTTTCTTT
TRBD2	TRBV19	-	TRBJ2-7	CASSIAHGLAGKWGYEQYF	TGTGCCAGTAGTATAGCTCACGGACTAGCGGGAAAATGGGGCTACGAGCAGTACTTC
-	TRBV20-1	-	TRBJ2-3	CSAKPENTQYF	TGCAGTGCTAAGCCTGAAAATACGCAGTATTTT
TRBD1	TRBV24-1	-	TRBJ1-4	CATSEGQGAENEKLFF	TGTGCCACCAGTGAGGGACAGGGAGCGGAGAATGAAAAACTGTTTTTT
-	TRBV6-5	-	TRBJ1-5	CASKETVLHQPQHF	TGTGCCAGCAAGGAGACAGTCCTCCATCAGCCCCAGCATTTT
-	TRBV12-3/TRBV12-4	-	TRBJ2-2	CASSLSGELFF	TGTGCCAGCAGTTTGTCGGGGGAGCTGTTTTTT
-	TRBV5-6	few	TRBJ2-3	CASSFSKADTQYF	TGTGCCAGCAGCTTTAGCAAAGCAGATACGCAGTATTTT
-	TRBV5-1	-	TRBJ1-2	CASTEGPSNYGYTF	TGCGCCAGCACCGAGGGCCCCTCCAACTATGGCTACACCTTC
TRBD2	TRBV6-1	-	TRBJ2-1	CASSVPPGLAGGSEQFF	TGTGCCAGCAGTGTTCCTCCGGGACTAGCGGGAGGGAGTGAGCAGTTCTTC
-	TRBV12-2	-	TRBJ2-7	CASRSPGAQGASSYEQYF	TGTGCAAGTCGCTCCCCTGGGGCCCAGGGGGCGAGCTCCTACGAGCAGTACTTC
TRBD1	TRBV7-9	few	TRBJ1-1	CASSSGQGETEAFF	TGTGCCAGCAGCTCAGGACAGGGAGAAACTGAAGCTTTCTTT
-	TRBV27	-	TRBJ1-1	CASSFGKSNTEAFF	TGTGCCAGCAGTTTTGGCAAGTCGAACACTGAAGCTTTCTTT
-	TRBV9	-	TRBJ1-4	CASSVGSTNEKLFF	TGTGCCAGCAGCGTCGGGTCAACTAATGAAAAACTGTTTTTT
TRBD1	TRBV10-1	-	TRBJ1-1	CASSRTGGTEAFF	TGCGCCAGCAGCCGGACAGGGGGCACTGAAGCTTTCTTT
TRBD1	TRBV7-2	once	TRBJ1-3	CASSRDSSSGNTIYF	TGTGCCAGCAGCCGGGACAGCTCCTCTGGAAACACCATATATTTT
-	TRBV12-3/TRBV12-4	-	TRBJ2-2	CASSLRVPGELFF	TGTGCCAGCAGTCTCAGGGTGCCCGGGGAGCTGTTTTTT
-	TRBV6-5	-	TRBJ1-2	CASRQTGGNYGYTF	TGTGCCAGCAGGCAAACCGGGGGGAACTATGGCTACACCTTC
-	TRBV28	-	TRBJ1-5	CASSPRATQHF	TGTGCCAGCAGTCCTAGAGCGACCCAGCATTTT
-	TRBV5-1	few	TRBJ2-7	CASSLFVSGYEQYF	TGCGCCAGCAGCTTGTTTGTTAGCGGTTACGAGCAGTACTTC
-	TRBV7-9	-	TRBJ1-1	CASSLGGIEAFF	TGTGCCAGCAGCTTAGGGGGCATCGAAGCTTTCTTT
TRBD2	TRBV7-7	-	TRBJ2-1	CASSPGLAGEQFF	TGTGCTAGCAGCCCGGGACTAGCGGGCGAGCAGTTCTTC
TRBD1	TRBV3-1/TRBV3-2	-	TRBJ1-4	CASSLPGQGNEKLFF	TGTGCCAGCAGCTTACCGGGACAGGGGAATGAAAAACTGTTTTTT
-	TRBV7-9	-	TRBJ1-4	CASSLGENKGEKLFF	TGTGCCAGCAGCTTAGGGGAGAATAAAGGAGAAAAACTGTTTTTT
-	TRBV5-1	-	TRBJ1-1	CASRSDGQPNTEAFF	TGCGCCAGCCGATCGGACGGACAGCCGAACACTGAAGCTTTCTTT
TRBD1	TRBV30	-	TRBJ1-4	CAWSGGTDEKLFF	TGTGCCTGGAGTGGGGGGACAGATGAAAAACTGTTTTTT
TRBD2	TRBV5-5	-	TRBJ2-2	CASSSGTTWTGELFF	TGTGCCAGCAGCTCCGGGACTACGTGGACCGGGGAGCTGTTTTTT
-	TRBV20-1	-	TRBJ2-1	CSAFGNEQFF	TGCAGTGCTTTCGGTAATGAGCAGTTCTTC
TRBD1	TRBV6-5	-	TRBJ1-1	CASSYSDRYYEAFF	TGTGCCAGCAGTTACTCGGACAGGTACTATGAAGCTTTCTTT
-	TRBV2	-	TRBJ1-3	CASTEGQSSGNTIYF	TGTGCCAGCACTGAAGGACAGTCCTCTGGAAACACCATATATTTT
TRBD1	TRBV7-2	-	TRBJ2-3	CASSGTGDTDTQYF	TGTGCCAGCAGCGGGACAGGGGACACAGATACGCAGTATTTT